Each of the 14 T cell receptor beta chains below was sequenced from the same sample in a study of T cell responses to AZD1222 COVID-19 vaccine. TCRdb's copy holds only in-frame clones and misses some; the assay was immunoSEQ multiplex PCR. The repertoire holds some 70,000 clones, with 84% as singletons. Sample: peripheral blood, taken on day 0 of AZD1222 vaccination. These TCRs come from an adult in good health.

Only a few counts were recorded for this clone. This chain connects TRBV7-9 to TRBJ1-3; D remains unclear. Looked up from germline, CDR1 is SEHNR and CDR2 is FQNEAQ (reference sequence). V shed 5 bases and J shed 4 bases, with 9 bases lying between them. The CDR3 spans 13 residues. The CDR3 DNA sequence: TGTGCCAGCAGCCCCCGGCGGGGAAACACCATATATTTT. Translating gives CASSPRRGNTIYF.

The genes are TRBV7-9 and TRBJ1-5, with D unresolved. V lost 5 bases, J lost 5 bases, and 10 bases lay in between. CDR3 length: 13 residues. Germline-derived CDR1 and CDR2 are SEHNR and FQNEAQ (reference sequence). DNA for the CDR3: TGTGCCAGCAGCGAGGGAGTTGATCAGCCCCAGCATTTT. This gives the protein CASSEGVDQPQHF. The complete variable domain, with remaining parts taken from reference TRBV7-9 and TRBJ1-5, reads DTGVSQNPRHKITKRGQNVTFRCDPISEHNRLYWYRQTLGQGPEFLTYFQNEAQLEKSRLLSDRFSAERPKGSFSTLEIQRTEQGDSAMYLCASSEGVDQPQHFGDGTRLSIL.

The J gene is TRBJ2-3, the V gene TRBV7-3; 7 positions agree with TRBD2. The CDR3 contains 14 residues. Germline-derived CDR1 and CDR2 are SGHTA and FQGTGA. The trim removed 4 bases at V and 2 bases at J, leaving 3 bases unmatched. The CDR3 is CASSSGGFTDTQYF. The CDR3 DNA reads TGTGCCAGCAGCTCCGGGGGGTTCACAGATACGCAGTATTTT.

The chain employs TRBV19 and TRBJ1-1; D gene unclear. V lost 3 bases and J 3 bases, leaving 14 bases between the germline ends. Looked up from germline, CDR1 is LNHDA and CDR2 is SQIVND (reference sequence). CDR3 length: 15 amino acids. The CDR3 loop is CASSIGLGLDTEAFF. The DNA for the CDR3 is TGTGCCAGTAGTATTGGGCTTGGGCTGGACACTGAAGCTTTCTTT.

This clone was picked up one time. The V gene is TRBV6-5, the J gene TRBJ1-3; D gene unclear. The CDR3 is 14 amino acids. Trimming shortened V by 7 bases and J by 4 bases, and 14 bases separated the two germline ends. CDR1 and CDR2 from the germline V gene are MNHEY and SVGAGI. The CDR3 bases are TGTGCCAGCAAGCTGACACCTCAAGGAAACACCATATATTTT. This sequence encodes CASKLTPQGNTIYF.

The rearrangement uses TRBV4-2 and TRBJ1-2; D is undetermined. The CDR3 extends over 15 amino acids. The V gene lost 0 bases and the J gene lost 4 bases, with 12 bases spanning the gap. Germline loops: CDR1 LGHNA, CDR2 YNFKEQ. The CDR3 DNA follows: TGTGCCAGCAGCCAAGAAAATGAGAGTCGCTATGGCTACACCTTC. Translating gives CASSQENESRYGYTF.

The chain uses TRBV6-5 and TRBJ2-5; 11 bases agree with TRBD2. The CDR3 spans 15 residues. Germline V lookup: CDR1 MNHEY, CDR2 SVGAGI. The trim removed 3 bases at V and 6 bases at J, leaving 6 bases unmatched. CDR3 residues: CASSYSGGAGQTQYF. The CDR3 nucleotides read TGTGCCAGCAGTTATAGCGGGGGGGCCGGCCAGACCCAGTACTTC.

The rearrangement uses TRBV19 and TRBJ1-5; no definite D call. Germline V gene sequence: CDR1 LNHDA, CDR2 SQIVND (reference sequence). The CDR3 is 13 amino acids. V lost 6 bases and J 7 bases, leaving 13 bases between the germline ends. CDR3 sequence (DNA): TGTGCCAGTAGGGCCCTGTTATTGCAGCCCCAGCATTTT. Translation: CASRALLLQPQHF.

The rearrangement links TRBV6-5 to TRBJ1-1; 8 nucleotides match TRBD1. Looked up from germline, CDR1 is MNHEY and CDR2 is SVGAGI. This CDR3 is 12 amino acids long. V gave up 4 bases and J gave up 9 bases; unmatched junction bases: 4. The CDR3 is CASSLTGGQAFF. Here the CDR3 DNA reads TGTGCCAGCAGTTTAACAGGGGGACAAGCTTTCTTT.

The chain has TRBV10-3 and TRBJ1-2, with TRBD1 identical over 7 bases. There are 15 residues in the CDR3. CDR1 ENHRY and CDR2 SYGVKD come from the germline V gene. Unmatched junction bases numbered 10, after V lost 5 bases and J lost 4 bases. The CDR3 here is CAISPGGDVSYGYTF. For the CDR3, the DNA is TGTGCCATCAGTCCAGGGGGGGATGTTTCCTATGGCTACACCTTC.

The chain has TRBV5-6 and TRBJ1-5, with D unclear. V dropped 0 bases and J dropped 3 bases, with 4 bases sitting between them. This CDR3 region has 13 residues. Per the germline V gene, CDR1 is SGHDT and CDR2 is YYEEEE. The CDR3 loop reads CASSLGNNQPQHF. The CDR3 nucleotides read TGTGCCAGCAGCTTGGGGAACAATCAGCCCCAGCATTTT.

This clone occurred a few times. The V gene is TRBV21-1, the J gene TRBJ1-6; TRBD1 is taken as the D call from the table, unchecked against the DNA. TRBV21-1 is classified as a pseudogene. The CDR3 is made up of 16 amino acids. For the CDR3, the DNA is TGTGCCAGCAGACGCCGACAGGGGGCTTTTAATTCACCCCTCCACTTT. Translating gives CASRRRQGAFNSPLHF.

The rearrangement uses TRBV4-2 and TRBJ2-1; D unresolved. The CDR3 spans 15 residues. V was clipped by 1 base and J by 2 bases, with 9 bases between them. Germline CDR1 LGHNA, CDR2 YNFKEQ. The CDR3 loop reads CASSQVARAYNEQFF. The CDR3 DNA reads TGTGCCAGCAGCCAAGTAGCTAGAGCCTACAATGAGCAGTTCTTC.

Notes on this clone: This same CDR3 is encoded by further DNA sequences in the sample. V and J are TRBV18 and TRBJ2-5, with TRBD2 as a possible D gene (6 bases). The CDR3 runs to 14 residues. Germline CDR1 KGHSH, CDR2 LQKENI. Trimming took 0 bases from V and 4 from J, leaving 9 bases between them. This chain's CDR3 is CASSPPGGLETQYF. The CDR3 nucleotides are TGTGCCAGCTCACCACCGGGGGGTTTAGAGACCCAGTACTTC.